This entry is about one TCR beta chain. Its specificity is unknown. The donors belonged to the roughly 110-subject validation cohort, separate from the roughly 670-subject first cohort. Looked up from germline, CDR1 is MNHEY and CDR2 is SMNVEV (reference sequence). With V trimmed by 6 bases and J by 1 base, 8 bases remained unmatched. The CDR3 covers 16 residues. This specimen comes from a study of cytomegalovirus exposure and HLA in healthy donors. Overall study results and limits: Cytomegalovirus-associated status was assigned to about 150 TCR beta chains.

TCRdb keeps only in-frame clones here, not all; method: immunoSEQ multiplex PCR. The table lists 200,000 or so clones, roughly 82% of them singletons. This rearrangement joins TRBV27 to TRBJ1-4; 7 bases line up with TRBD1. This receptor was identified in a man between 18 and 29 years old in good health and CMV-seropositive. Sequencing used PBMCs. The CDR3 DNA reads as TGTGCCAGCAGCCGACAGGGAAGGGGAACTAATGAAAAACTGTTTTTT. It encodes CASSRQGRGTNEKLFF.